The 14 T cell receptor beta chains in this list originate from one sample, sequenced in a study of blood T cell repertoires in COVID-19. Libraries were prepared by immunoSEQ multiplex PCR; TCRdb keeps only in-frame clonotypes and omits some of them. The repertoire holds around 290,000 clones, with about nine tenths as singletons. Sequenced material: PBMCs or T cells enriched from blood (not recorded which). The source is a woman in her forties who had recovered from COVID-19.

This sequence joins TRBV5-1 and TRBJ1-4, with D perhaps matching TRBD1 (6 bases). CDR1 and CDR2 from the germline V gene are SGHRS and YFSETQ. The CDR3 has 14 residues. V was clipped by 2 bases and J by 11 bases, with 16 bases between them. CDR3 in amino acids: CASSFLGAGEKLFF. The CDR3 DNA follows: TGCGCCAGCAGCTTCCTGGGGGCGGGTGAGAAACTGTTTTTT.

The chain joins TRBV19 to TRBJ1-3; 7 bases match TRBD1. The CDR3 extends over 16 amino acids. Unmatched junction bases numbered 9, after V lost 7 bases and J lost 0 bases. Germline V gene data show CDR1 as LNHDA and CDR2 as SQIVND (reference sequence). The CDR3 DNA sequence: TGTGCCAGTATTAGGGGGACAGTCAACTCTGGAAACACCATATATTTT. Translated, it gives CASIRGTVNSGNTIYF.

The V call is TRBV7-8, the J call TRBJ2-7; 11 bases fit TRBD2. Per germline, CDR1 SGHVS and CDR2 FQNEAQ. The CDR3 extends over 15 amino acids. V gave up 1 base and J gave up 6 bases; unmatched junction bases: 5. CDR3 amino acids: CASSLVSSGRSEQYF. The CDR3 DNA reads as TGTGCCAGCAGCTTAGTGTCTAGCGGGAGGAGCGAGCAGTACTTC.

This clone was found once. V is TRBV18 and J is TRBJ1-1; D remains ambiguous. The germline gives CDR1 KGHSH, CDR2 LQKENI. The V end was cut by 0 bases, the J end by 5 bases, with 7 bases between. CDR3 length: 13 amino acids. The CDR3 DNA is TGTGCCAGCTCACCACCGAGCTATACTGAAGCTTTCTTT. Its translation: CASSPPSYTEAFF.

The gene calls are TRBV28 and TRBJ1-3; D is ambiguous. Germline V CDR1 and CDR2: MDHEN, SYDVKM. The CDR3 runs to 13 residues. V was shortened by 7 bases and J by 2 bases, with 9 bases between the two germline ends. Written as DNA, the CDR3 is TGTGCCAGCACCGGGAACCCTGGAAACACCATATATTTT. Its protein product is CASTGNPGNTIYF. Full variable domain (rest looked up from reference TRBV28 and TRBJ1-3): DVKVTQSSRYLVKRTGEKVFLECVQDMDHENMFWYRQDPGLGLRLIYFSYDVKMKEKGDIPEGYSVSREKKERFSLILESASTNQTSMYLCASTGNPGNTIYFGEGSWLTVV.

The J gene is TRBJ2-7, the V gene TRBV6-5; 9 bases fit TRBD1. With 6 bases clipped from V and 3 bases from J, the junction kept 6 bases outside the gene matches. The CDR3 spans 14 residues. Germline V gene data show CDR1 as MNHEY and CDR2 as SVGAGI. The CDR3 sequence: CASRYLGQGYEQYF. The CDR3 region has the DNA TGTGCCAGCAGATATTTGGGACAGGGCTACGAGCAGTACTTC.

This chain links TRBV7-6 with TRBJ1-1; 7 bases are a match to TRBD1. The CDR3 consists of 14 residues. The germline CDR1 and CDR2 sequences are SGHVS and FNYEAQ. Unmatched junction bases numbered 6, after V lost 5 bases and J lost 3 bases. Written as DNA, the CDR3 is TGTGCCAGCAGCCCCAGACAGGGCTACACTGAAGCTTTCTTT. Protein: CASSPRQGYTEAFF.

CDR3 amino acids: CASSQDQGLYNEQFF. CDR3 sequence (DNA): TGTGCCAGCAGCCAAGATCAGGGTCTCTACAATGAGCAGTTCTTC. The chain recombines TRBV3-1 (or the pseudogene TRBV3-2) with TRBJ2-1; a weak D match, TRBD1 (5 bases). The V gene's germline CDR1 is LGHDT and CDR2 YNNKEL (reference sequence). The CDR3 totals 15 residues. V lost 0 bases and J lost 3, with 9 bases in between.

The chain is built from TRBV4-1 and TRBJ1-1; 9 nucleotides match TRBD1. The germline V gene has CDR1 MGHRA and CDR2 YSYEKL. V was clipped by 5 bases and J by 6 bases; unmatched bases: 7. This CDR3 is 14 amino acids long. CDR3 residues: CASSLSDRGPEAFF. DNA for the CDR3: TGCGCCAGCAGCTTGTCGGACAGGGGCCCTGAAGCTTTCTTT.

The rearrangement uses TRBV4-3 and TRBJ1-1; 8 bases map to TRBD1. Germline V gene data show CDR1 as LGHNA and CDR2 as YSLEER. This CDR3 spans 14 amino acids. V was clipped by 4 bases and J by 1 base; unmatched bases: 2. Written as DNA, the CDR3 is TGCGCCAGCAGCCTAGGACAGGGGAACACTGAAGCTTTCTTT. Translating gives CASSLGQGNTEAFF.

The chain couples TRBV5-5 to TRBJ2-1, with 10 bases identical to TRBD2. V gave up 5 bases and J gave up 3 bases; unmatched junction bases: 5. From germline, CDR1 is SGHKS and CDR2 YYEKEE (reference sequence). The CDR3 length is 15 residues. CDR3 region: CASRLAGENYNEQFF. CDR3 coding DNA: TGTGCCAGCAGGCTAGCGGGAGAGAACTACAATGAGCAGTTCTTC.

J is TRBJ2-7 and V is TRBV5-1, with 11 nucleotides matching TRBD2. This CDR3 spans 15 amino acids. Germline lookup yields CDR1 SGHRS and CDR2 YFSETQ. V lost 4 bases and J lost 3; bases outside the gene matches: 6. The DNA of the CDR3 is TGCGCCAGCAGCCAGAGACTAGCGGGAAGCTACGAGCAGTACTTC. Translated: CASSQRLAGSYEQYF. Based on the CDR3 plus reference TRBV5-1 and TRBJ2-7, the full variable domain is KAGVTQTPRYLIKTRGQQVTLSCSPISGHRSVSWYQQTPGQGLQFLFEYFSETQRNKGNFPGRFSGRQFSNSRSEMNVSTLELGDSALYLCASSQRLAGSYEQYFGPGTRLTVT.

The rearrangement joins TRBV5-4 to TRBJ2-2; perhaps TRBD1 as D (5 bases). Trimming removed 1 base at V and 2 bases at J, with 9 bases between. CDR3 size: 15 residues. Looked up from germline, CDR1 is SGHNT and CDR2 is YYREEE (reference sequence). The CDR3 nucleotides are TGTGCCAGCAGCTTGATTGGGGCCAACACCGGGGAGCTGTTTTTT. Its protein product is CASSLIGANTGELFF.

V gene TRBV7-6 combines with J gene TRBJ1-1, with 9 nucleotides matching TRBD1. The ends lost 5 bases at V and 1 base at J; junction bases unmatched: 2. The CDR3 length is 14 residues. CDR1 is SGHVS, CDR2 FNYEAQ, per germline. CDR3 residues: CASSPGQGNTEAFF. The CDR3 DNA reads TGTGCCAGCAGCCCGGGACAGGGGAACACTGAAGCTTTCTTT. Full variable domain (missing parts from reference TRBV7-6 and TRBJ1-1): GAGVSQSPRYKVTKRGQDVALRCDPISGHVSLYWYRQALGQGPEFLTYFNYEAQQDKSGLPNDRFSAERPEGSISTLTIQRTEQRDSAMYRCASSPGQGNTEAFFGQGTRLTVV.